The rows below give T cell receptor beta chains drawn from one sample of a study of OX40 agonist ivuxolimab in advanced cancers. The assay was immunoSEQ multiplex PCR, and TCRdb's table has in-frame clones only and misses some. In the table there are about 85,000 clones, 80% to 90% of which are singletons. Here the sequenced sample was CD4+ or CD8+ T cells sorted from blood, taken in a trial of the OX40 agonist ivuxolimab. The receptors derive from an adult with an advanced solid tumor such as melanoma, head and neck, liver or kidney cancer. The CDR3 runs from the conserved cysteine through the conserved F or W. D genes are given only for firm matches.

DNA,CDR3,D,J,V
TGTGCCAGCAGTTACTCGGGACAGAACTGGCGAGAGACCCAGTACTTC,CASSYSGQNWRETQYF,TRBD1,TRBJ2-5,TRBV6-5
TGTGCCAGCAGGATAGACTCCTACAATGAGCAGTTCTTC,CASRIDSYNEQFF,.,TRBJ2-1,TRBV6-5
TGTGCCAGTAGTATGCCCGGACAGGGGATCGCAGATACGCAGTATTTT,CASSMPGQGIADTQYF,TRBD1,TRBJ2-3,TRBV19
TGTGCCAGCTCCGGGACTAGCGGGACGAGCTCCTACAATGAGCAGTTCTTC,CASSGTSGTSSYNEQFF,TRBD2,TRBJ2-1,TRBV7-2
TGTGCCAGCCCCCAGGGGGAGGCTTGGGAGACCCAGTACTTC,CASPQGEAWETQYF,.,TRBJ2-5,TRBV6-1
TGTGCCAGTAGTATCGGGACAGGGGATGGCGAAAAACTGTTTTTT,CASSIGTGDGEKLFF,TRBD1,TRBJ1-4,TRBV19
TGTGCCAGCAGCTTAGGGCTGGGACAGGGCGGGAACACCGGGGAGCTGTTTTTT,CASSLGLGQGGNTGELFF,TRBD1,TRBJ2-2,TRBV13
TGTGCCAGCAGGAGACAGGGTAGAGGCAATGAGCAGTTCTTC,CASRRQGRGNEQFF,TRBD1,TRBJ2-1,TRBV28
TGTGCCAGCCAGGACTCAGCGGCTAAAACCACAGATACGCAGTATTTT,CASQDSAAKTTDTQYF,.,TRBJ2-3,TRBV28
TGTGCCAGCAATTCCGGAGGGGGCGGTAGGGCCAACGTCCTGACTTTC,CASNSGGGGRANVLTF,.,TRBJ2-6,TRBV28
TGCGCCAGCAGCCAAGGTTCCACCGGGGAGCTGTTTTTT,CASSQGSTGELFF,.,TRBJ2-2,TRBV4-3
TGTGCCAGCAGTTTATTCGCGACAGCTCAATCGGGGGGCTACACCTTC,CASSLFATAQSGGYTF,.,TRBJ1-2,TRBV28
TGCGCCAGCAGCTTGGGAACAGGGGGTCAGCCCCAGCATTTT,CASSLGTGGQPQHF,TRBD1,TRBJ1-5,TRBV5-1
TGTGCCAGCAGCTCCCCTCGGGGGGCGCCGAGCTCCTACAATGAGCAGTTCTTC,CASSSPRGAPSSYNEQFF,.,TRBJ2-1,TRBV11-2
TGTGCCAGCAGCGCCGACAGGGGCACCGGGGAGCTGTTTTTT,CASSADRGTGELFF,TRBD1,TRBJ2-2,TRBV2
TGTGCCAGCAGTTACCGGACTTCTGGGGGCTACACCTTC,CASSYRTSGGYTF,.,TRBJ1-2,TRBV27
TGTGCCAGCAAACTACTGGGGGAGACCCAGTACTTC,CASKLLGETQYF,.,TRBJ2-5,TRBV2